The TCR beta chain under discussion was sequenced for a study of cytomegalovirus exposure and HLA in healthy donors. The study ran its PCR with 60 Vbeta and 13 Jbeta primers. Repertoires were generated with immunoSEQ multiplex PCR, while TCRdb's copy carries only in-frame clones and drops some. This sample has roughly 97,000 clones, with around 80% found just once. V shed 9 bases, J shed 2 bases, and the junction held 10 bases outside the gene matches. This CDR3 has 14 residues. V gene TRBV23-1 combines with J gene TRBJ2-7; 7 bases are shared with TRBD2. TRBV23-1 is an open reading frame, and its role is uncertain. The clonotype comes from a woman aged 40-49 years in good health and CMV-seronegative. The sequenced material came from PBMCs. CDR3 loop: CASSREGWTYEQYF. As DNA, the CDR3 is TGCGCCAGTAGCAGGGAGGGTTGGACCTACGAGCAGTACTTC.